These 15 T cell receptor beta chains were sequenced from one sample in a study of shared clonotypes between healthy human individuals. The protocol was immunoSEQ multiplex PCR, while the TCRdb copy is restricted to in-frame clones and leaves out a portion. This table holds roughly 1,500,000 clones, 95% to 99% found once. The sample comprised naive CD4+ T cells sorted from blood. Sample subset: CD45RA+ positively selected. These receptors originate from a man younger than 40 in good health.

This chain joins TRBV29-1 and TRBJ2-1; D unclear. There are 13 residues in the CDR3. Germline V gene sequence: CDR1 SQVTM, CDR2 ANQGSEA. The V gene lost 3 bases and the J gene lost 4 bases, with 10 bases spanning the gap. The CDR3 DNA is TGCAGCGTTGAGGTCGGACCATACAATGAGCAGTTCTTC. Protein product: CSVEVGPYNEQFF.

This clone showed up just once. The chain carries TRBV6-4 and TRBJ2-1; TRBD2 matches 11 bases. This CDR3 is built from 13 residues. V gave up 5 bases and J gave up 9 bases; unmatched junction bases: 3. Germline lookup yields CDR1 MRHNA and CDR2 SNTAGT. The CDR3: CASSLTSGIEQFF. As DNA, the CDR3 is TGTGCCAGCAGTCTGACTAGCGGGATTGAGCAGTTCTTC.

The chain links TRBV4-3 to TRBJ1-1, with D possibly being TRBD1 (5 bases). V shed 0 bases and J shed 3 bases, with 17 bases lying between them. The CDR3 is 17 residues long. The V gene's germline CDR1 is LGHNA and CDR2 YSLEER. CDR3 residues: CASSQEAAGKLDTEAFF. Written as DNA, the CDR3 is TGCGCCAGCAGCCAAGAAGCGGCAGGGAAGTTGGACACTGAAGCTTTCTTT.

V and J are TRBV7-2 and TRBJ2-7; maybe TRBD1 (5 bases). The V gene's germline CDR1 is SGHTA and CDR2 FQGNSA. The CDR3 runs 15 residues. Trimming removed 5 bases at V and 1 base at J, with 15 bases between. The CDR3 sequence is CASSPAAGLSYEQYF. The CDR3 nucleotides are TGTGCCAGCAGCCCCGCGGCAGGGCTGTCCTACGAGCAGTACTTC. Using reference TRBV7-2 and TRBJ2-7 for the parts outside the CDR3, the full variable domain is GAGVSQSPSNKVTEKGKDVELRCDPISGHTALYWYRQSLGQGLEFLIYFQGNSAPDKSGLPSDRFSAERTGGSVSTLTIQRTQQEDSAVYLCASSPAAGLSYEQYFGPGTRLTVT.

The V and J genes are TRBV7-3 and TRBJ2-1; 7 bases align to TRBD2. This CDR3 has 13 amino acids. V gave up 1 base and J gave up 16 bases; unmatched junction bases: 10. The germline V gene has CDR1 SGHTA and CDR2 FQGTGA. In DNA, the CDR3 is TGTGCCAGCAGCTTAAACCTAGCGGACCCGGCCTTCTTC. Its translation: CASSLNLADPAFF.

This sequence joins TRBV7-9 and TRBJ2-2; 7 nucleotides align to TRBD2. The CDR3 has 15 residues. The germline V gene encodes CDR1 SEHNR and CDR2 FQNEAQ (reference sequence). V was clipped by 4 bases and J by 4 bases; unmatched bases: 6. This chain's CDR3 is CASSSIGGVTGELFF. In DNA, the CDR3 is TGTGCCAGCAGCTCCATTGGGGGGGTCACCGGGGAGCTGTTTTTT. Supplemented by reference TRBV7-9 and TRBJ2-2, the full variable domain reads DTGVSQNPRHKITKRGQNVTFRCDPISEHNRLYWYRQTLGQGPEFLTYFQNEAQLEKSRLLSDRFSAERPKGSFSTLEIQRTEQGDSAMYLCASSSIGGVTGELFFGEGSRLTVL.

In nucleotides, the CDR3 is TGTGCCAGCAGTCCAGGAGGAAACTATGGCTACACCTTC. As protein: CASSPGGNYGYTF. This sequence joins TRBV6-6 and TRBJ1-2; D is ambiguous. The CDR3 contains 13 residues. V lost 5 bases to trimming and J lost 2 bases, with 9 bases between them. Germline V lookup: CDR1 MNHNY, CDR2 SVGAGI (reference sequence).

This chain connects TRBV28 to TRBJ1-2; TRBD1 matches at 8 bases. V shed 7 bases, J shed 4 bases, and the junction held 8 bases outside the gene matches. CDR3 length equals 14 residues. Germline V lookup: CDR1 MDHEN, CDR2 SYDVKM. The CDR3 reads CASTGQADFYGYTF. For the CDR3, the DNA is TGTGCCAGCACGGGACAGGCCGATTTCTATGGCTACACCTTC.

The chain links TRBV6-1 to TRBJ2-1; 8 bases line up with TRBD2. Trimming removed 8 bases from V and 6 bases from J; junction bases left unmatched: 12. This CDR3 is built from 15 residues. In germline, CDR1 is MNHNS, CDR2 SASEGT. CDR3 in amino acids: CASEHRTSPLNEQFF. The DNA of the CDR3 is TGTGCCAGCGAACATAGGACTAGCCCCCTCAATGAGCAGTTCTTC.

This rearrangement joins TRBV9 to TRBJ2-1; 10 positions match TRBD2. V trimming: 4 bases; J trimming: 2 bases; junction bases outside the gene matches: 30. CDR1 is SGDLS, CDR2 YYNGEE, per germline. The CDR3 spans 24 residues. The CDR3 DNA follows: TGTGCCAGCAGCTCTCGTAGAGTAGAGATTGGGTTGTCTAGCGGGAGAGGGGCCTACAATGAGCAGTTCTTC. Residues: CASSSRRVEIGLSSGRGAYNEQFF.

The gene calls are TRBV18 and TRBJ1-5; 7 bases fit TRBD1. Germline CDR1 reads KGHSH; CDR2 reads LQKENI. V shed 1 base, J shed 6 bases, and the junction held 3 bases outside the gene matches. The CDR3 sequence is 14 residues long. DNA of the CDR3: TGTGCCAGCTCACCACAGGGACAGTTTCAGCCCCAGCATTTT. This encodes CASSPQGQFQPQHF.

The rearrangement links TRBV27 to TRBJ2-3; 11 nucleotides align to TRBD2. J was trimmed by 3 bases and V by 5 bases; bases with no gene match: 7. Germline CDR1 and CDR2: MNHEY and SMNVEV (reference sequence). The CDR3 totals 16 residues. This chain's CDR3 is CASSPHGTSGTDTQYF. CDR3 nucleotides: TGTGCCAGCAGTCCACACGGGACTAGCGGTACAGATACGCAGTATTTT.

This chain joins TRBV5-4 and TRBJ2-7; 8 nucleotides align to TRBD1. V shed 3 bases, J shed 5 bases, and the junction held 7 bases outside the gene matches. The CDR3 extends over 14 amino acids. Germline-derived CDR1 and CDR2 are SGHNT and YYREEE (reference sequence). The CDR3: CASSSGTGVHEQYF. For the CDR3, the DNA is TGTGCCAGCAGCTCCGGGACAGGTGTCCACGAGCAGTACTTC.

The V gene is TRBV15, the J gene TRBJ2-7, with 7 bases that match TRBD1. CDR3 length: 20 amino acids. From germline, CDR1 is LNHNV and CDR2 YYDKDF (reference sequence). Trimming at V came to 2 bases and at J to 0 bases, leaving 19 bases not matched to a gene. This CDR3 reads CATSRLSGKRTGPISYEQYF. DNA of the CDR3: TGTGCCACCAGCAGACTCTCAGGAAAACGGACAGGTCCCATCTCCTACGAGCAGTACTTC.

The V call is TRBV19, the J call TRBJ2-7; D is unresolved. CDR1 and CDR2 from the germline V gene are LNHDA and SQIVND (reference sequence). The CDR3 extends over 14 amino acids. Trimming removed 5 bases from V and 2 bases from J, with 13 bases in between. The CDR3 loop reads CASSPNGLTYEQYF. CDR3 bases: TGTGCCAGTAGTCCCAATGGTTTAACCTACGAGCAGTACTTC.